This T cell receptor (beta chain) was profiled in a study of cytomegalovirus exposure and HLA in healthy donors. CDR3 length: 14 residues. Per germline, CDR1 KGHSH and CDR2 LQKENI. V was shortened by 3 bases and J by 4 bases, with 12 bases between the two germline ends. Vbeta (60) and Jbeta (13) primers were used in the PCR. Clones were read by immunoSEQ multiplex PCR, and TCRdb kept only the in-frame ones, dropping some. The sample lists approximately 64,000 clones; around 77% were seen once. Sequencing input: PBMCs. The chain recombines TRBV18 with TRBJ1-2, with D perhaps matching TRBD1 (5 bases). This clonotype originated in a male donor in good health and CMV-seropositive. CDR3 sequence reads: CASSPQGFSYGYTF. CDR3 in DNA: TGTGCCAGCTCACCCCAGGGCTTCAGCTATGGCTACACCTTC.